The entry below describes one TCR beta chain. Which antigen it targets is not known. There are no base qualities to consult, and no much larger clone falls within one base. The immunoSEQ Assay, a bias-controlled multiplex PCR, was used to amplify TCRbeta CDR3 regions from genomic DNA. As for the original processing: The number of nucleated cells in each sample was estimated by amplification of reference gene primers within the assay. Sequence reads were collapsed and filtered to measure the absolute abundance of every unique TCRbeta CDR3 rearrangement. For each sample, productive Simpson clonality was calculated as the square root of Simpson's diversity index across productive rearrangements. As stored in TCRdb, this immuneACCESS dataset retains in-frame rearrangements with V and J assigned. A fraction of the clones does not appear; measured against another copy, unresolved V genes explain less than half of the discrepancy, and the remainder lacks a known reason. V and J calls plus clone size are reproduced from that table; the DNA served to infer D and trimming. In all, the sample holds 110,000 or so clones, and 60% to 85% of those were seen once. The ten largest clones add up to around 1.9% of the sample.

The sample belongs to a study of blood T cell repertoires in COVID-19 (TCRdb year 2020). With respect to the entire study: Collaborator samples came from the United States, Italy and Spain and covered acute and convalescent phases of COVID-19. The prospective study material was composed of cDNA or gDNA derived from T cells, B-cell-depleted T cells, or PBMCs. Sample metadata almost always included a de-identified subject ID, COVID-19 status, age in years and sex. Where available, HLA class I and class II types were obtained from metadata supplied by the sample provider rather than from assay-based typing. Samples came from the ongoing ImmuneRACE study (first 160 participants) plus 1,254 subjects from 6 global collaborators. The dataset comprised deeply sampled blood TCRbeta repertoires from subjects exposed to, actively infected with, or recovered from COVID-19. A freely available public database, intended as a resource for researchers studying the immune response to SARS-CoV-2, is where the repertoires were released. General study outcomes and caveats: The amount of clinical and demographic metadata varied by source and participant and was provided uncurated.

Collaborating institutions collected whole blood in K2EDTA tubes following their own protocols. For TCRbeta analysis, collaborator samples were shipped as frozen whole blood, as isolated PBMCs, or as DNA extracted from either sample type. V and J are trimmed by 6 bases and 3 bases, and the gene matches miss 19 bases of the junction. From the cysteine up to the phenylalanine, the CDR3 has a length of 19 residues. CDR3 DNA is the only sequence kept; it has 57 bases, read in frame from the first base. Based on the germline V gene, the CDR1 and CDR2 sequences are SNHLY and FYNNEI. The rearranged chain carries TRBV2 and TRBJ2-3, and 9 junction bases match TRBD1. The receptor was isolated from a woman aged 40 to 55 with acute or convalescent COVID-19. Specimen: peripheral blood. DNA sequence: TGTGCCAGCAGCGGAGGGGGACAGGGATTTTACCAAGTAACAGATACGCAGTATTTT. This gives the protein CASSGGGQGFYQVTDTQYF.